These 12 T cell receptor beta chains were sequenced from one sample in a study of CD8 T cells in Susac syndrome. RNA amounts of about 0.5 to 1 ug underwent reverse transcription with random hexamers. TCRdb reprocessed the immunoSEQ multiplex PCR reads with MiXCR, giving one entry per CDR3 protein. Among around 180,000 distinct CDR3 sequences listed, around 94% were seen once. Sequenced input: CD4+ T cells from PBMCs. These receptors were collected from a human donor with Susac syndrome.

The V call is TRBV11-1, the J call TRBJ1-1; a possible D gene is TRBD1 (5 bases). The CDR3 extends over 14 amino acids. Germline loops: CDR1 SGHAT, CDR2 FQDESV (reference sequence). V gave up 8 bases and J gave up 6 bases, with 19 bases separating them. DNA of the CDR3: TGTGCCAGCCACCTCGGGCCGGGGGGGGCTGAAGCTTTCTTT. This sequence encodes CASHLGPGGAEAFF. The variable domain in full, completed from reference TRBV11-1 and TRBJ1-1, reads EAEVAQSPRYKITEKSQAVAFWCDPISGHATLYWYRQILGQGPELLVQFQDESVVDDSQLPKDRFSAERLKGVDSTLKIQPAELGDSAMYLCASHLGPGGAEAFFGQGTRLTVV.

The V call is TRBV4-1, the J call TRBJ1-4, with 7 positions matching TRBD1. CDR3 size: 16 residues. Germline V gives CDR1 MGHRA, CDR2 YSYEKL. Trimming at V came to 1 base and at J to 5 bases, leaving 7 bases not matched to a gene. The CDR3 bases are TGCGCCAGCAGCCAAGCCCGCCAGGGGGGGAATGAAAAACTGTTTTTT. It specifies CASSQARQGGNEKLFF.

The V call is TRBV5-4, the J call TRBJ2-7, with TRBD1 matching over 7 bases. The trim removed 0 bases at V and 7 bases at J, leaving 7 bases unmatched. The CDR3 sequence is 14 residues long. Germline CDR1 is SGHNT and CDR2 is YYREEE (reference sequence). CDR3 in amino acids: CASSLGQGQKEQYF. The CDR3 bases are TGTGCCAGCAGCTTGGGACAGGGCCAGAAGGAGCAGTACTTC.

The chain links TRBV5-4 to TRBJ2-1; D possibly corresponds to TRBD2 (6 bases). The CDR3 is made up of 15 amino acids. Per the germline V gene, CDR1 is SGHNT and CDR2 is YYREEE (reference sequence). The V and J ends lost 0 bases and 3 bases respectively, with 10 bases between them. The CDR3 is CASSLDSGVYNEQFF. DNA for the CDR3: TGTGCCAGCAGCTTGGATTCGGGGGTCTACAATGAGCAGTTCTTC.

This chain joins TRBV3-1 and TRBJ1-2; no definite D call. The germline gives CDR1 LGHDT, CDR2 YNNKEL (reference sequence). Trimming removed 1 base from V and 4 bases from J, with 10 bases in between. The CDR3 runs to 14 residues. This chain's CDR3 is CASSQVGGSYGYTF. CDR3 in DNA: TGTGCCAGCAGCCAAGTAGGCGGGAGCTATGGCTACACCTTC.

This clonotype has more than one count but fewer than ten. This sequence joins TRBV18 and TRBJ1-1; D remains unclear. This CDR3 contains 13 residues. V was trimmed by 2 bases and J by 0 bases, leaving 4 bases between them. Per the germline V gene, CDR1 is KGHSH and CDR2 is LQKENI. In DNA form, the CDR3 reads TGTGCCAGCTCACCAGGCTTGAACACTGAAGCTTTCTTT. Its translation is CASSPGLNTEAFF.

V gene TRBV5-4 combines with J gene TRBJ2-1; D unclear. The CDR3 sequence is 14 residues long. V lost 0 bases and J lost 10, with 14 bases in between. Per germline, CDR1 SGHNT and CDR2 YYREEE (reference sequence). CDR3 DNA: TGTGCCAGCAGCTTGGGTGGGCTGTCTGGGGAGCAGTTCTTC. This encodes CASSLGGLSGEQFF. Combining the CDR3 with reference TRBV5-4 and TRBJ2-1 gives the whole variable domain ETGVTQSPTHLIKTRGQQVTLRCSSQSGHNTVSWYQQALGQGPQFIFQYYREEENGRGNFPPRFSGLQFPNYSSELNVNALELDDSALYLCASSLGGLSGEQFFGPGTRLTVL.

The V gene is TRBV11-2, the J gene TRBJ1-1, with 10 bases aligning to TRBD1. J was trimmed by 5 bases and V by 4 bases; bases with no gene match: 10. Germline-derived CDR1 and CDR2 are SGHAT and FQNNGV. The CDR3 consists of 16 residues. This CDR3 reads CASSSRGGQGRTEAFF. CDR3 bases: TGTGCCAGCAGCTCCCGAGGGGGACAGGGGCGGACTGAAGCTTTCTTT.

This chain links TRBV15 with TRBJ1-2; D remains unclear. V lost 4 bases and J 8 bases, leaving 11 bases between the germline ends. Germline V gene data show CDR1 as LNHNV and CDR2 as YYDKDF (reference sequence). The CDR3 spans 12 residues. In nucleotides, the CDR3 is TGTGCCACCAGCATATCGGGCGCGGGCTACACCTTC. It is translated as CATSISGAGYTF.

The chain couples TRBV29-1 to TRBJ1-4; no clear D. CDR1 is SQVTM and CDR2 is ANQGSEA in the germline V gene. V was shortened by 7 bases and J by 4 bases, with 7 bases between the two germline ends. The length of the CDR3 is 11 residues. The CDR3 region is CSGFGNEKLFF. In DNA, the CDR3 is TGCAGCGGGTTTGGTAATGAAAAACTGTTTTTT.

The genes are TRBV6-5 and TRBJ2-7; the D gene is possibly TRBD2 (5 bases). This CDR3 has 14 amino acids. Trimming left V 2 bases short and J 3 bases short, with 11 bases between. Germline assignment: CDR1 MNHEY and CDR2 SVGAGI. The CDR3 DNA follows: TGTGCCAGCAGTTACGCCCGGGATAACTACGAGCAGTACTTC. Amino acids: CASSYARDNYEQYF.

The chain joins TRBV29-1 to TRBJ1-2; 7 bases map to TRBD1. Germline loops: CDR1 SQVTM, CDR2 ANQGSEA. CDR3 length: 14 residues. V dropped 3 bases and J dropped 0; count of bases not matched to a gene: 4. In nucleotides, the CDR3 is TGCAGCGTTGATTGGGACAGAGCTAACTATGGCTACACCTTC. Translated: CSVDWDRANYGYTF.